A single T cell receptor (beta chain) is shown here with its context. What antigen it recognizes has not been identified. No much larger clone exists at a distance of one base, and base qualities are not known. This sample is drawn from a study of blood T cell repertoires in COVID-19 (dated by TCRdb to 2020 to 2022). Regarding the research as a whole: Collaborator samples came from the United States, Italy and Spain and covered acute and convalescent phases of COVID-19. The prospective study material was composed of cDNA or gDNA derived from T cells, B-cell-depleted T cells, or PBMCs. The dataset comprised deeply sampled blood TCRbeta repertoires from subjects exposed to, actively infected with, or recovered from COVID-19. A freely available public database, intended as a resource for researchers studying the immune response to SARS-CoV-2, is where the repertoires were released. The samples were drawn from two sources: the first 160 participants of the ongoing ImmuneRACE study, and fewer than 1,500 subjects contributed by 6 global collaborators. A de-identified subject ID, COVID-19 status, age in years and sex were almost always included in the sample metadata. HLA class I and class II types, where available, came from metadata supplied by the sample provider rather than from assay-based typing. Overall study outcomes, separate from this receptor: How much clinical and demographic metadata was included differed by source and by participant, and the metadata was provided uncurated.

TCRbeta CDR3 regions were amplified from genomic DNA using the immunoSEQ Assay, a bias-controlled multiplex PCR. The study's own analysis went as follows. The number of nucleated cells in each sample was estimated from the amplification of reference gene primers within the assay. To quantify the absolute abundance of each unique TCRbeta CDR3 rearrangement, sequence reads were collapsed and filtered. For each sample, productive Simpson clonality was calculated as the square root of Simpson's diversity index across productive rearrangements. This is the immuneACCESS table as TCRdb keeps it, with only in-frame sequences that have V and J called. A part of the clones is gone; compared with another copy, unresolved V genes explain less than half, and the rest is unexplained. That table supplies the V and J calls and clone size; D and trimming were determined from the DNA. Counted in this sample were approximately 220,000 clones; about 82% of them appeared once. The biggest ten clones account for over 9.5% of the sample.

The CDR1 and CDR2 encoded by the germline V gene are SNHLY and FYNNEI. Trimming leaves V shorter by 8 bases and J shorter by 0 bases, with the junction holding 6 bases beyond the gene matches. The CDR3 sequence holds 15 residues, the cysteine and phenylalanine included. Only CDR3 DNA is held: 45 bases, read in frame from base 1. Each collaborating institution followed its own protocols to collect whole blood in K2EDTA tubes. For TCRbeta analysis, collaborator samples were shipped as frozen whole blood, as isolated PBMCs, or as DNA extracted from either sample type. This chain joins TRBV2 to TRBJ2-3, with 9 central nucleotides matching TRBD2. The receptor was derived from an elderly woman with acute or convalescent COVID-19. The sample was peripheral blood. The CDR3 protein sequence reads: CASWRLADSTDTQYF. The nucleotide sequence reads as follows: TGTGCCAGCTGGAGACTAGCGGATAGCACAGATACGCAGTATTTT. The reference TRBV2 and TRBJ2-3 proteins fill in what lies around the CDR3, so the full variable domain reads EPEVTQTPSHQVTQMGQEVILRCVPISNHLYFYWYRQILGQKVEFLVSFYNNEISEKSEIFDDQFSVERPDGSNFTLKIRSTKLEDSAMYFCASWRLADSTDTQYFGPGTRLTVL.